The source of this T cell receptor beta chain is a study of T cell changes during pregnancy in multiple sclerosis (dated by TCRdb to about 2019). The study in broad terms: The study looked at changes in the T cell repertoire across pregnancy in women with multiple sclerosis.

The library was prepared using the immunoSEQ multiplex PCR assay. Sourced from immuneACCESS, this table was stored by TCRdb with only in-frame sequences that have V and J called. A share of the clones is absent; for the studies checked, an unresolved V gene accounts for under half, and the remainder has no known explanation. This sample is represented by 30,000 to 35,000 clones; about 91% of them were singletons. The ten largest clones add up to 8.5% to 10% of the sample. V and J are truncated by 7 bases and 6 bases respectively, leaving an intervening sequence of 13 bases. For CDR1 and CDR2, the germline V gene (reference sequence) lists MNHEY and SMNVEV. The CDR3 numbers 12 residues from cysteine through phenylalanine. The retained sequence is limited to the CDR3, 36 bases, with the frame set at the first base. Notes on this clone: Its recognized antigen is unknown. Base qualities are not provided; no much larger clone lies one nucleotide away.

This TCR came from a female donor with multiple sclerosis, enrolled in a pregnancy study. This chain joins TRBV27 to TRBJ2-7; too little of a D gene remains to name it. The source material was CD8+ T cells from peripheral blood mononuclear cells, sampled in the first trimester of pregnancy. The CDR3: CASTSQLLEQYF. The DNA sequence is TGTGCCAGCACTTCGCAACTTCTCGAGCAGTACTTC.